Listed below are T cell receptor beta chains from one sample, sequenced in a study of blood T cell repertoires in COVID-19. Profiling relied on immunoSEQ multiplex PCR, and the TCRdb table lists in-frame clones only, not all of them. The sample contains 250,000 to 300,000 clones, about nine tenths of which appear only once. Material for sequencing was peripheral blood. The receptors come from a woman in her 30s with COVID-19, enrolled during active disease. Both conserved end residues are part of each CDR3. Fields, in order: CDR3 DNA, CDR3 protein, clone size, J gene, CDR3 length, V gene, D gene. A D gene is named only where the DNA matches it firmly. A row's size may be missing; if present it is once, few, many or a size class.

TGTGCCAGCAGTACCGGGACAGGGGCTAACGGGGAGCTGTTTTTT,CASSTGTGANGELFF,NA,TRBJ2-2,15,TRBV6-2/TRBV6-3,TRBD1
TGCAGCGTGGGACAGGGGGGTGAAAAACTGTTTTTT,CSVGQGGEKLFF,NA,TRBJ1-4,12,TRBV29-1,TRBD1
TGTGCCAGCAGCGTAGTGCTAGACAATGAGCAGTTCTTC,CASSVVLDNEQFF,NA,TRBJ2-1,13,TRBV9,NA
TGCAGCGCAAGCGGGAGGCCCACAGATACGCAGTATTTT,CSASGRPTDTQYF,NA,TRBJ2-3,13,TRBV29-1,TRBD2
TGTGCCAGCAGCTCAGTAGCGGGAACCTACAATGAGCAGTTCTTC,CASSSVAGTYNEQFF,NA,TRBJ2-1,15,TRBV7-3,TRBD2
TGTGCCAGCAGCCCGGAGGCAGATACGCAGTATTTT,CASSPEADTQYF,NA,TRBJ2-3,12,TRBV5-5,NA
TGTGCCAGCAGCCAATTGGCAGGTCCCGGAAACACCATATATTTT,CASSQLAGPGNTIYF,NA,TRBJ1-3,15,TRBV16,NA
TGTGCCAGTAGTTCCGTTGACAGAAACACCATATATTTT,CASSSVDRNTIYF,NA,TRBJ1-3,13,TRBV19,NA
TGTGCCAGCTCACCAGAAGGCCTAGCGGGAGCGATAGATACGCAGTATTTT,CASSPEGLAGAIDTQYF,once,TRBJ2-3,17,TRBV18,TRBD2
TGTGCCTGGACCACGGGGTTCGGGTCACCCCTCCACTTT,CAWTTGFGSPLHF,NA,TRBJ1-6,13,TRBV30,NA
TGTGCCAGCAGCTTAGATTACGGGGAGCTGTTTTTT,CASSLDYGELFF,NA,TRBJ2-2,12,TRBV11-3,NA
TGTGCCAGTAGTATTGGGTCGGACAGAGGGAATCAGCCCCAGCATTTT,CASSIGSDRGNQPQHF,NA,TRBJ1-5,16,TRBV19,NA
TGTGCCACCCCGACAGGGACAGGGTCCTCCTTC,CATPTGTGSSF,few,TRBJ2-7,11,TRBV24-1,TRBD1
TGTGCCAGCAGCTTTAGCGGGAAGGGCACCGGGGAGCTGTTTTTT,CASSFSGKGTGELFF,NA,TRBJ2-2,15,TRBV7-3,TRBD2
TGTGCCAGCTCACCAGCAGGGAATCAACCCCAGCATTTT,CASSPAGNQPQHF,NA,TRBJ1-5,13,TRBV18,NA
TGTGCCTGGAGGGACAGACGCAATCAGCCCCAGCATTTT,CAWRDRRNQPQHF,NA,TRBJ1-5,13,TRBV30,NA
TGTGCCAGCAGCCCCCGGGGGGGCTACGAGCAGTACTTC,CASSPRGGYEQYF,NA,TRBJ2-7,13,TRBV7-3,TRBD2
TGCGCCAGCAGCTCACAGGGGCCCAATTCACCCCTCCACTTT,CASSSQGPNSPLHF,NA,TRBJ1-6,14,TRBV5-1,TRBD1
TGCGCCAGCAGCCAAGAAGTGGGGGGGTTCGGACTAGCTACGGATGAGCAGTTCTTC,CASSQEVGGFGLATDEQFF,NA,TRBJ2-1,19,TRBV4-3,TRBD2
TGCGCCAGCAGCTTGGCGGGGATTGCAACTAATGAAAAACTGTTTTTT,CASSLAGIATNEKLFF,once,TRBJ1-4,16,TRBV5-1,NA
TGTGCCAGCAGCCTCATCATAGGGAGACCGCCTGATGGTTACACCATATATTTT,CASSLIIGRPPDGYTIYF,NA,TRBJ1-3,18,TRBV3-1/TRBV3-2,NA
TGTGCCAGCAGTTACGGGGACAGGGGGCGGGGTGAAAAACTGTTTTTT,CASSYGDRGRGEKLFF,NA,TRBJ1-4,16,TRBV6-5,TRBD1
TGTGCCAGCAGCGTAGTCGACAGGGGTAATTCACCCCTCCACTTT,CASSVVDRGNSPLHF,NA,TRBJ1-6,15,TRBV9,TRBD1
TGTGCCAGCGGAAACAGGGCCCCCTTCTACGAGCAGTACTTC,CASGNRAPFYEQYF,NA,TRBJ2-7,14,TRBV28,NA
TGTGCCAGCACCCCTTTTCTTTTGGGACAGAAGAACACTGAAGCTTTCTTT,CASTPFLLGQKNTEAFF,NA,TRBJ1-1,17,TRBV27,TRBD1
TGTGCCAGCAGCGTAGGTAGCAGCCCCAATCAGCCCCAGCATTTT,CASSVGSSPNQPQHF,NA,TRBJ1-5,15,TRBV9,NA
TGTGCCAGCAGGAGCGGGAGGGCCCCCAATGAGCAGTTCTTC,CASRSGRAPNEQFF,NA,TRBJ2-1,14,TRBV6-5,TRBD2
TGTGCCAGCAGCTTGGACAGGGGCCACGAGCAGTACTTC,CASSLDRGHEQYF,NA,TRBJ2-7,13,TRBV28,TRBD1
TGTGCCAGCAGCTTGACAGGGGGCGCGGAAGATACGCAGTATTTT,CASSLTGGAEDTQYF,NA,TRBJ2-3,15,TRBV7-3,TRBD1
TGTGCCAGCAGCCCCAGGGACACTAGGGGAAACACCATATATTTT,CASSPRDTRGNTIYF,NA,TRBJ1-3,15,TRBV5-6,NA
TGCAGGGCCCATGGTACTGGCTACACCTTC,CRAHGTGYTF,NA,TRBJ1-2,10,TRBV20-1,NA
TGCAGCGTTGCTGTATTTACGGGATCCTACGAGCAGTACTTC,CSVAVFTGSYEQYF,NA,TRBJ2-7,14,TRBV29-1,NA
TGTGCCAGTAGTATCGGGGGAACAGATACGCAGTATTTT,CASSIGGTDTQYF,NA,TRBJ2-3,13,TRBV19,NA
TGTGCCAGCAGTTACCGGACAGCCTCCTACGAGCAGTACTTC,CASSYRTASYEQYF,NA,TRBJ2-7,14,TRBV6-5,NA
TGTGCCAGCAGTCCACCGGGGACTAGCTCCAATGAGCAGTTCTTC,CASSPPGTSSNEQFF,NA,TRBJ2-1,15,TRBV6-2/TRBV6-3,TRBD2
TGCAGCGCCTCGACAGGGCCCAATGAGCAGTTCTTC,CSASTGPNEQFF,NA,TRBJ2-1,12,TRBV29-1,TRBD1
TGTGCCAGCACCGGTGGGGCAGCCCGCAACGAGCAGTACTTC,CASTGGAARNEQYF,once,TRBJ2-7,14,TRBV28,NA
TGTGCCAGCAGCTTAGGGGACAACTACGAGCAGTACTTC,CASSLGDNYEQYF,NA,TRBJ2-7,13,TRBV7-8,NA
TGTGCCAGCAGTTTCTGGCGGTTTAATGAAAAACTGTTTTTT,CASSFWRFNEKLFF,NA,TRBJ1-4,14,TRBV28,NA
TGTGCCAGCAGTTTTACAGGGGGCGAGCAGTACTTC,CASSFTGGEQYF,NA,TRBJ2-7,12,TRBV27,TRBD1
TGTGCCAGCAGTTTGCCAAACGACAGGGTACGCTATGGCTACACCTTC,CASSLPNDRVRYGYTF,NA,TRBJ1-2,16,TRBV28,TRBD1
TGTGCCAGCAGCTTGGTCTGGGGCTCCCAAGAGACCCAGTACTTC,CASSLVWGSQETQYF,NA,TRBJ2-5,15,TRBV5-8,NA